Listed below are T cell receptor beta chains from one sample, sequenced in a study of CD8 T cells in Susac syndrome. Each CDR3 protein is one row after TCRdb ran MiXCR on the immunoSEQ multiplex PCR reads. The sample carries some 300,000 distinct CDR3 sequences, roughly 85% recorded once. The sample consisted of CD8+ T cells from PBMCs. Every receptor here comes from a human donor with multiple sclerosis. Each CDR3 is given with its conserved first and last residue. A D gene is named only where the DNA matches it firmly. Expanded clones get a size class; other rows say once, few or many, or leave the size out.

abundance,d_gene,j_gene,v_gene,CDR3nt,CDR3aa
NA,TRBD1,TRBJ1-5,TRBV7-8,TGTGCCAGCAGCGATCACCGGGACAGGGAAGGCAATCAGCCCCAGCATTTT,CASSDHRDREGNQPQHF
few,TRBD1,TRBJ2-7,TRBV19,TGTGCCAGTAGCGGTTCGGACAGGACCTACGAGCAGTACTTC,CASSGSDRTYEQYF
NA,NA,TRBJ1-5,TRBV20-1,TGCAGTGCTAGAGATCCTTTCTCTGGCAATCAGCCCCAGCATTTT,CSARDPFSGNQPQHF
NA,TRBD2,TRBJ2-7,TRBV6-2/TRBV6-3,TGTGCCAGCAGTTACTCACGGGAGGGCCCTAACTACGAGCAGTACTTC,CASSYSREGPNYEQYF
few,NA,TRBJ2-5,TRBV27,TGTGCCAGCAGTTCCGGACCTTACATTCAAGAGACCCAGTACTTC,CASSSGPYIQETQYF
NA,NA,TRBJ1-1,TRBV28,TGTGCCAGCAGTTTACACGGGGTGAACACTGAAGCTTTCTTT,CASSLHGVNTEAFF
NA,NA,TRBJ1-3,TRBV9,TGTGCCAGCAGCGCCCAAGGGACCGCAATCGGAAACACCATATATTTT,CASSAQGTAIGNTIYF
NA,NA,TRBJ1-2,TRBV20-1,TGCAGTGCTAGTCCGGCCAGTCGGGGCTACACCTTC,CSASPASRGYTF
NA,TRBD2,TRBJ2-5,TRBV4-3,TGCGCCAGCAGCCAAGATCGGGGACTAGAACCTGAAGAGACCCAGTACTTC,CASSQDRGLEPEETQYF
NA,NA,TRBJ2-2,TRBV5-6,TGTGCCAGCAGCCAGGTCCCGGGACCAGGCGGGGAGCTGTTTTTT,CASSQVPGPGGELFF
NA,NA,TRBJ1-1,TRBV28,TGTGCCAGCAGTTTTATTCCCATCACCTACACTGAAGCTTTCTTT,CASSFIPITYTEAFF
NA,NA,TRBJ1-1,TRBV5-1,TGCGCCAGCAGCTTGTGGGGGCCGAACACTGAAGCTTTCTTT,CASSLWGPNTEAFF
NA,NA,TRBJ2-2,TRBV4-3,TGCGCCAGCAGCCAAGGGACGGCGAACACCGGGGAGCTGTTTTTT,CASSQGTANTGELFF
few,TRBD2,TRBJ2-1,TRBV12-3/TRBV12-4,TGTGCCAGCAGTTTACTAGCGGACTACAATGAGCAGTTCTTC,CASSLLADYNEQFF
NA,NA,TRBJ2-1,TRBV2,TGTGCCAGCAGGGACACCTACAATGAGCAGTTCTTC,CASRDTYNEQFF
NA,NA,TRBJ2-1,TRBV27,TGTGCCAGCAGTTTATCGCCCCAGGGGATTACGAACAATGAGCAGTTCTTC,CASSLSPQGITNNEQFF
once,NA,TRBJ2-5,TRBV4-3,TGCGCCAGCAGCCAAGGGTTCGCCCCGCAAGAGACCCAGTACTTC,CASSQGFAPQETQYF
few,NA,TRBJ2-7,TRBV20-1,TGCAGTGCTAGACAGGACTGGTACGAGCAGTACTTC,CSARQDWYEQYF
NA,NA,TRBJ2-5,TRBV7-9,TGTGCCAGCGGAAGGACGTCTTTTGTAGAGGAGACCCAGTACTTC,CASGRTSFVEETQYF
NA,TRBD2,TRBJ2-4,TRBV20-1,TGCAGTGCACACGCACTAGCGGGAGCAGCCAACATTCAGTACTTC,CSAHALAGAANIQYF
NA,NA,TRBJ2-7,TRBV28,TGTGCCAGCAGTTTAGTTGAGCCCCGGGGCGAGCAGTACTTC,CASSLVEPRGEQYF
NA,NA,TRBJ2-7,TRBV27,TGTGCCAGCAGTTTAGGGGGGAGATCGACCTACGAGCAGTACTTC,CASSLGGRSTYEQYF
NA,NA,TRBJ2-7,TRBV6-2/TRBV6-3,TGTGCCAGCAGTGTCGCCAGCGACACGTCCTACGAGCAGTACTTC,CASSVASDTSYEQYF
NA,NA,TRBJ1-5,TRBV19,TGTGCCAGTAGTATTGTCTCCGGATGGGGAGCATGGAGCAATCAGCCCCAGCATTTT,CASSIVSGWGAWSNQPQHF